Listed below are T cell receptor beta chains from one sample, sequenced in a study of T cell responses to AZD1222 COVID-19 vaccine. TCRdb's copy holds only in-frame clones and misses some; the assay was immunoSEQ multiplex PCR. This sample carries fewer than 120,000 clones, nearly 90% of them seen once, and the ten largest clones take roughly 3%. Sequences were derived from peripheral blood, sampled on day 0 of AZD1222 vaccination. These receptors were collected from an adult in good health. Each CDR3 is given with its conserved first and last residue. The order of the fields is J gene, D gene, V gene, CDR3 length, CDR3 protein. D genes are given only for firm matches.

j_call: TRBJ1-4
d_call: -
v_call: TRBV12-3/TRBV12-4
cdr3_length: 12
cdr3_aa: CASSLEREKLFF

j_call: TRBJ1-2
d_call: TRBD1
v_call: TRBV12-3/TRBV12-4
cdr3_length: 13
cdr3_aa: CASSWDRDYGYTF

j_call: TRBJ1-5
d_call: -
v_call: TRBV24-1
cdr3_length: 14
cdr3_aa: CATSRGESNQPQHF

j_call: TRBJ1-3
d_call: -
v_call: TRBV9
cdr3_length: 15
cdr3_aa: CASSARDNSGNTIYF

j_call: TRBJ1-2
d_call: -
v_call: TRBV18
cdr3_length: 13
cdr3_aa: CASSPGRGYGYTF

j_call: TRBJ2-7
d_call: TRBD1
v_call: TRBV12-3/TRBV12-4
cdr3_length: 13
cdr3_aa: CASSRTGGHEQYF

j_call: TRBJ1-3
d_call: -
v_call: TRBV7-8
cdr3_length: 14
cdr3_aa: CASRVGGSGNTIYF

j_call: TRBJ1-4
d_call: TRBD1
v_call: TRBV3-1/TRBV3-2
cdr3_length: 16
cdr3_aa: CASSQVRGPSNEKLFF

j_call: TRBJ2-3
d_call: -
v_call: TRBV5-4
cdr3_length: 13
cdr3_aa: CASSLAFSHTQYF

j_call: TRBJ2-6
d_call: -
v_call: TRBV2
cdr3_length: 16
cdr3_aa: CASRERNLSGANVLTF

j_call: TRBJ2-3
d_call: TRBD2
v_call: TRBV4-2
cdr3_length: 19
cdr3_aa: CASSQDPPRGDSSTDTQYF

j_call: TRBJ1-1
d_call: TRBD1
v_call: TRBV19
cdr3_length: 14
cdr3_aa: CASSRDRRNTEAFF

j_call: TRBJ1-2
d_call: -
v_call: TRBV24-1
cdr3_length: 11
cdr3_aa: CATSDLGGYTF

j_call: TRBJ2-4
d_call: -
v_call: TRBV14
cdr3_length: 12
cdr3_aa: CASSQAENIQYF

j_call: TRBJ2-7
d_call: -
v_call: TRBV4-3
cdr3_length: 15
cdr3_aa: CASSQDLVAAYEQYF

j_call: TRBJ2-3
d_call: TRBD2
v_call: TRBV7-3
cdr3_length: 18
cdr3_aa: CASSLRLAGATSTDTQYF

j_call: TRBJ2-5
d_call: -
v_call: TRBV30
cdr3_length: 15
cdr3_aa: CAWRVASLVQETQYF

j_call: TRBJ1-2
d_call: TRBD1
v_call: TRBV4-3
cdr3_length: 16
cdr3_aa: CASSQDLGQGGYGYTF

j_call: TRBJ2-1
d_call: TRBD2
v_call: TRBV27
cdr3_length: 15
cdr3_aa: CASSFLSGVGYEQFF

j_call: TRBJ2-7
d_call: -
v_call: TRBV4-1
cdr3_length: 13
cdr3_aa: CASSHERRGEQYF

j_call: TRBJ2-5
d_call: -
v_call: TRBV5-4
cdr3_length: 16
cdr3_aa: CASSWDRKGAGETQYF

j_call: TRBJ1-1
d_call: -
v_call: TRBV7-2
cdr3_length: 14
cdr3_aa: CASSFSGANTEAFF

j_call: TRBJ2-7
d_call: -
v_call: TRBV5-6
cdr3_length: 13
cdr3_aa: CASLLRGSYEQYF

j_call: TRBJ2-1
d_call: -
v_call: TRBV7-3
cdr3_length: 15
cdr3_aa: CASSTDSLPHNEQFF

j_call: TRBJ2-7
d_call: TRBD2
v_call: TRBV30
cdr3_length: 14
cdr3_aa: CAWSRLAGALEQYF

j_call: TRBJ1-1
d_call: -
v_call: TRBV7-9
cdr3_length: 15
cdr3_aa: CASSSGQRMNTEAFF

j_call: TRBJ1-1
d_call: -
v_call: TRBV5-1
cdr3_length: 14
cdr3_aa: CASSLDRWGSEAFF

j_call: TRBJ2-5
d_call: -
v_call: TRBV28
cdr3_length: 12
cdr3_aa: CASSNYLERFHF

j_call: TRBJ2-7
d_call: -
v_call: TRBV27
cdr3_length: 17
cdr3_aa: CASIPFSFGYVIDEQYF

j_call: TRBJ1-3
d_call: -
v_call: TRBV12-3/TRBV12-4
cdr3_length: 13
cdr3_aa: CATSDISGNTIYF

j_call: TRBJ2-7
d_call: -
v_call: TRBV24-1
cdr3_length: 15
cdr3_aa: CATSDSGQIAYEQYF

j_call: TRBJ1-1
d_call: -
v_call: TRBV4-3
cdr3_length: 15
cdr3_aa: CASSQDLVVNTEAFF

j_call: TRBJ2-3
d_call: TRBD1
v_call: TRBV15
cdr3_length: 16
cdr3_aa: CATSRGDRGRTDTQYF

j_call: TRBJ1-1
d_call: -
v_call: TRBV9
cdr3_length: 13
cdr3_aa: CASGTQVNTEAFF

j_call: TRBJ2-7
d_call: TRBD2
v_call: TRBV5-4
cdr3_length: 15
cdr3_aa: CASSLDPGGPWEQYF

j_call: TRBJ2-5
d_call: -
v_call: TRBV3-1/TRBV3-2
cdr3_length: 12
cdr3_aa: CASSQWGEAQYF

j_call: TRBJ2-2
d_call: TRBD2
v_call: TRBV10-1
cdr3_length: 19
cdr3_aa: CASSESLVAGAPNTGELFF

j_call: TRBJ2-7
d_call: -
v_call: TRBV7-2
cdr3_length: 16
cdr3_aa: CASSPSSGARFYEQYF

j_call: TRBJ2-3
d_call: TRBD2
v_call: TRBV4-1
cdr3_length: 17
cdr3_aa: CASSRWGTSGIGDTQYF

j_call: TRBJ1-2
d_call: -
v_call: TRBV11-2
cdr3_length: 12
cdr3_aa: CASSASNYGYTF

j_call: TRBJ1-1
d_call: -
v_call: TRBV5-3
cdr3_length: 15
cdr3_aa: CARSSAGRLSAEAFF

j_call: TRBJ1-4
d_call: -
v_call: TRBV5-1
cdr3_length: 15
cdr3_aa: CASSLLGGGEEKLFF

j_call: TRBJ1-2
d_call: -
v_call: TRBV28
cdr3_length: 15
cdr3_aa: CASSSQGSGNYGYTF

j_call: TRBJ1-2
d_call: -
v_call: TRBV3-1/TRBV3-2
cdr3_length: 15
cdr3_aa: CASSHSPGLRYGYTF

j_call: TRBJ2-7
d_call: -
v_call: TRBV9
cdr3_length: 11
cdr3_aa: CASRGPTEQYF

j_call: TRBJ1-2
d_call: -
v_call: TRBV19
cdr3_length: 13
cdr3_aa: CASRPIPNYGYTF